This T cell receptor (beta chain) comes out of a study of glioma-infiltrating T cells after dendritic cell vaccination. About the study: Autologous tumor lysate-pulsed dendritic cell vaccination was given between the early 2000s and the early 2010s.

The method was immunoSEQ multiplex PCR; TCRdb's version includes in-frame clones alone and lacks a portion of them. The table has more than 75,000 clones, about four fifths seen once; the top ten hold less than 7%. This CDR3 has 12 amino acids. CDR1 is SQVTM, CDR2 ANQGSEA, per germline. The time point: after dendritic cell vaccination, including at tumor progression/relapse. None of the glioblastoma patients had an isocitrate dehydrogenase mutation. The sequence derives from a human donor with glioblastoma. This sample comprised blood, obtained after dendritic cell vaccination. This sequence joins TRBV29-1 and TRBJ2-5; the match to TRBD2 covers 7 bases. Judging by the DNA end, TRBJ2-7 fits better; the J call may be wrong. The DNA of the CDR3 is TGCAGCGTTGGGGAGGGTTCCTACGAGCAGTACTTC. Translated, it gives CSVGEGSYEQYF.